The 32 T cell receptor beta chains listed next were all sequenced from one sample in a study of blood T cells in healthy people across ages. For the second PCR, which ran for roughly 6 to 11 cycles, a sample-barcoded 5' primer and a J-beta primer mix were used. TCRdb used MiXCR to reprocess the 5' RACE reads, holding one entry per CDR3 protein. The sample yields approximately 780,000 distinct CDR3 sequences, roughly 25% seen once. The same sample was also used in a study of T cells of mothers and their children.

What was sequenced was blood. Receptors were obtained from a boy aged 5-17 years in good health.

CDR3 sequence: CASSPGTARTDTQYF. CDR3 in DNA: TGTGCCAGCAGTCCTGGGACGGCCCGCACAGATACGCAGTATTTT. The chain is built from TRBV12-3 or TRBV12-4 and TRBJ2-3, with D perhaps being TRBD1 or TRBD2 (5 bases each). The CDR3 has 15 amino acids. Between the trimmed V and J ends, which lost 5 bases and 1 base, there was a span of 13 bases.

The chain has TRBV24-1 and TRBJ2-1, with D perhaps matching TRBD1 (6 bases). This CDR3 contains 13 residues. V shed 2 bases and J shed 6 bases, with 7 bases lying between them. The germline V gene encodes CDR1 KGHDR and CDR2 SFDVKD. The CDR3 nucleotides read TGTGCCACCAGTGATTGGACAGTCAATGAGCAGTTCTTC. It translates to CATSDWTVNEQFF.

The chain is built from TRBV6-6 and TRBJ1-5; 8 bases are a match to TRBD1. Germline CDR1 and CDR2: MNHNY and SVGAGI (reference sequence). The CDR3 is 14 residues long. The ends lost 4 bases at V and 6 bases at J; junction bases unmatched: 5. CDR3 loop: CASSSLRGRQPQHF. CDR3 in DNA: TGTGCCAGCAGTTCCCTCAGGGGGCGTCAGCCCCAGCATTTT.

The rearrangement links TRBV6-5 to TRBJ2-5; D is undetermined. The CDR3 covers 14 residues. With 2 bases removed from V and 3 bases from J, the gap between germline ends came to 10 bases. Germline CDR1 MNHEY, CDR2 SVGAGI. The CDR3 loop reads CASSYGSAKETQYF. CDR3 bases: TGTGCCAGCAGTTACGGGTCAGCGAAAGAGACCCAGTACTTC.

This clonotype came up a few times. Written as DNA, the CDR3 is TGTGCCAGCAGCCACAGGAACATCTATGGCTACACCTTC. Protein: CASSHRNIYGYTF. The V gene is TRBV14, the J gene TRBJ1-2; D is unclear. There are 13 residues in the CDR3. With 3 bases removed from V and 4 bases from J, the gap between germline ends came to 9 bases. Germline V gene sequence: CDR1 SGHDN, CDR2 FVKESK.

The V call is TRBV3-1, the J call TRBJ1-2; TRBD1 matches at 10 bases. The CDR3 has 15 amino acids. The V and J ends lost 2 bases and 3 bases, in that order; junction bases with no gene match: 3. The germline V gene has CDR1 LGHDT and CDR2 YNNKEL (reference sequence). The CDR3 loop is CASSQWDRGHYGYTF. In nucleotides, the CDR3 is TGTGCCAGCAGCCAATGGGACAGGGGTCACTATGGCTACACCTTC.

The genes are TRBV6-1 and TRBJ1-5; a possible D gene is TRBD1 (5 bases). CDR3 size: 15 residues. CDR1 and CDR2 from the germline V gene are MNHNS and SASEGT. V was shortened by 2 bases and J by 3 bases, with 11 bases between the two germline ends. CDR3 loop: CASSERRQFNQPQHF. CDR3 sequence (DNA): TGTGCCAGCAGTGAAAGAAGACAGTTCAATCAGCCCCAGCATTTT.

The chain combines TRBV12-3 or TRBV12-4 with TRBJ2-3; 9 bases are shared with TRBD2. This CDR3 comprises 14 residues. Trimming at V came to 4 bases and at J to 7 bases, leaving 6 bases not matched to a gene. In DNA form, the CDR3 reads TGTGCCAGCAGTTCACCGGGACTAGCCCATACGCAGTATTTT. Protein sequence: CASSSPGLAHTQYF.

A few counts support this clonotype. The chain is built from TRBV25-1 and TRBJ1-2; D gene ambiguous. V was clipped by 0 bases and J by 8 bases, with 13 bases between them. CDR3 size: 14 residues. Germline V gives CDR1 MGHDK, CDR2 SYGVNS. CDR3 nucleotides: TGTGCCAGCAGTGAATATGGAGGGTCTAGCGGCTACACCTTC. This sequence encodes CASSEYGGSSGYTF.

The CDR3 is CASSYRDVGWGNQPQHF. In DNA form, the CDR3 reads TGTGCCAGCAGTTATCGGGACGTCGGATGGGGCAATCAGCCCCAGCATTTT. J is TRBJ1-5 and V is TRBV6-2 or TRBV6-3; possibly TRBD1 for D (5 bases). The V gene lost 3 bases and the J gene lost 2 bases, with 17 bases spanning the gap. The CDR3 is 17 residues long. Germline CDR1 and CDR2: MNHEY and SVGEGT.

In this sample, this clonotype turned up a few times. For the CDR3, the DNA is TGTGCCAGCAGTGTATACCGGGACAGGGCCACTCGTGGAGCTTTCTTT. It yields the protein CASSVYRDRATRGAFF. This chain connects TRBV27 to TRBJ1-1; 9 positions agree with TRBD1. The CDR3 extends over 16 amino acids. CDR1 and CDR2 from the germline V gene are MNHEY and SMNVEV (reference sequence). The ends lost 5 bases at V and 10 bases at J; junction bases unmatched: 17.

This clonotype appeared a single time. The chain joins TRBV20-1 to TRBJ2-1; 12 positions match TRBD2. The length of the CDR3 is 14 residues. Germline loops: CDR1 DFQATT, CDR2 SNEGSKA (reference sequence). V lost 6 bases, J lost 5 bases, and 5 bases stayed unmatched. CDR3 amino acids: CSAPLAGGNNEQFF. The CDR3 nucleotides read TGCAGTGCCCCTCTAGCGGGGGGGAACAATGAGCAGTTCTTC.

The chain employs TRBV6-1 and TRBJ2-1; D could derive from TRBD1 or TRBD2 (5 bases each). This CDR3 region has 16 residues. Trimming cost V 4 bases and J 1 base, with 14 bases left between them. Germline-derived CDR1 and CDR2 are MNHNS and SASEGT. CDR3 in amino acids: CASSADTRPSYNEQFF. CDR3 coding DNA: TGTGCCAGCAGTGCGGACACTAGGCCTTCCTACAATGAGCAGTTCTTC.

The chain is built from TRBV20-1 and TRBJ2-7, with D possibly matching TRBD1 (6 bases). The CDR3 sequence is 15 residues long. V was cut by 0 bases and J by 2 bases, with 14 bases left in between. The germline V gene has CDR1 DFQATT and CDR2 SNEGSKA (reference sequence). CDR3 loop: CSARDWGRDTYEQYF. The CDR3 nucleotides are TGCAGTGCTAGAGATTGGGGTAGGGACACCTACGAGCAGTACTTC.

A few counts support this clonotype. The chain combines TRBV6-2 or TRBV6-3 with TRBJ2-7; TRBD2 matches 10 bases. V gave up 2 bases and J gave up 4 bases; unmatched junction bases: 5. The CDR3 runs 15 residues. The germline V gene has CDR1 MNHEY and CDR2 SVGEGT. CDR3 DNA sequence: TGTGCCAGCAGTTACGCTAGCGGGGGAGTGTACGAGCAGTACTTC. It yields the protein CASSYASGGVYEQYF.

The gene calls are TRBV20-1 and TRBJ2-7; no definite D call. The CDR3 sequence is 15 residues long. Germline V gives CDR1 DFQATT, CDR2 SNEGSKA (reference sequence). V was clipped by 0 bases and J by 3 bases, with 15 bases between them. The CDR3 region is CSARDLSLSDYEQYF. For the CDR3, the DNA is TGCAGTGCTAGAGATCTGAGCCTTTCGGACTACGAGCAGTACTTC.

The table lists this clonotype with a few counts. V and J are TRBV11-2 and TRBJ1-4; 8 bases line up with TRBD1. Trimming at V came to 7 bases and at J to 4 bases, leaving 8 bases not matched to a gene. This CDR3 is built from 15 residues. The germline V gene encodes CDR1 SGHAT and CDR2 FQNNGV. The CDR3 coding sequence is TGTGCCAGCACCCCGAGGACAGGGCTTAATGAAAAACTGTTTTTT. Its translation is CASTPRTGLNEKLFF.

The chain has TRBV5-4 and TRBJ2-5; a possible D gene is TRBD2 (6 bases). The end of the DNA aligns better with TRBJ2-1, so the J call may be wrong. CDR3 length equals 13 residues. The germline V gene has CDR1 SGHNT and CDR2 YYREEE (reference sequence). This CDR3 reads CASTGERGNEQFF. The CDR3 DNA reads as TGTGCCAGCACGGGGGAAAGAGGGAATGAGCAGTTCTTC.

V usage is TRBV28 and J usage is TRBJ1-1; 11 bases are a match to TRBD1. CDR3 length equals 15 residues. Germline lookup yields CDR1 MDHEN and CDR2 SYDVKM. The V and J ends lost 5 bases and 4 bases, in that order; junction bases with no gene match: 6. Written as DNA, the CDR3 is TGTGCCAGCAGTACCCCCGGGACAGGGGGCACTGAAGCTTTCTTT. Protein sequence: CASSTPGTGGTEAFF.

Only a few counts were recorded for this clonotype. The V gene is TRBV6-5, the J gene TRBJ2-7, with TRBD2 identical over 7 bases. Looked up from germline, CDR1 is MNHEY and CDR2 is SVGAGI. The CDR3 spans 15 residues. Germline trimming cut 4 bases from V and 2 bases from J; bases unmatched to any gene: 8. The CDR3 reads CASSSLGGSPYEQYF. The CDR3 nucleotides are TGTGCCAGCAGTTCCCTGGGGGGGAGCCCCTACGAGCAGTACTTC.

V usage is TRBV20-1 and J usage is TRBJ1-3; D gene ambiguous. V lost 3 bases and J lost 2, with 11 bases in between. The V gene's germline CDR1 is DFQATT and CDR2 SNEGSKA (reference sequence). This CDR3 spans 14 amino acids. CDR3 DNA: TGCAGTGCTAGTGGCCCGCCAGCTGGAAACACCATATATTTT. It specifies CSASGPPAGNTIYF.

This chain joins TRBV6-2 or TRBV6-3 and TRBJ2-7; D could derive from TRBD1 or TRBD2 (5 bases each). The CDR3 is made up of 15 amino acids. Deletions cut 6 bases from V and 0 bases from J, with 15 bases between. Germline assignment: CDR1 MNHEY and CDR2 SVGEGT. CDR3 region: CASSPLGELSYEQYV. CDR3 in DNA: TGTGCCAGCAGCCCATTGGGGGAACTCTCCTACGAGCAGTACGTC.

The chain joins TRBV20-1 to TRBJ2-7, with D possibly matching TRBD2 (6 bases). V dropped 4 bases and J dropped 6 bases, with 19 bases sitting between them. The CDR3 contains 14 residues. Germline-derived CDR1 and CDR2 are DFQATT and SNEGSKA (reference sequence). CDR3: CSATGFPGEVEQYF. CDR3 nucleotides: TGCAGTGCTACAGGGTTCCCGGGGGAGGTCGAGCAGTACTTC.

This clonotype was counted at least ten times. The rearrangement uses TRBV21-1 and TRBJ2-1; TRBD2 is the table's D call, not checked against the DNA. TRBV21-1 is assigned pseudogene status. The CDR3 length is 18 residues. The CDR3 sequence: CASSMRDSGGAVYNEQFF. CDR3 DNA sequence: TGTGCCAGCAGCATGAGGGATAGCGGGGGCGCAGTTTACAATGAGCAGTTCTTC.

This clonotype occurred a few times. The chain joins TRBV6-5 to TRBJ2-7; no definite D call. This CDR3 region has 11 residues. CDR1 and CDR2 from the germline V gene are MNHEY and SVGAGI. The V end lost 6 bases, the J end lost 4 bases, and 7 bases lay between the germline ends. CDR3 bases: TGTGCCAGCAGCAATTATTACGAGCAGTACTTC. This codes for CASSNYYEQYF.

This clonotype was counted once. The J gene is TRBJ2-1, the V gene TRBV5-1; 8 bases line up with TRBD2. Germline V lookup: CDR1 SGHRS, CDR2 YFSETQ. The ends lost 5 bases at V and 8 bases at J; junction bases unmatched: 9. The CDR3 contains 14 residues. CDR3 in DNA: TGCGCCAGCAGTCCCGGGGGGGTCCACGATGAGCAGTTCTTC. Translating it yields CASSPGGVHDEQFF.

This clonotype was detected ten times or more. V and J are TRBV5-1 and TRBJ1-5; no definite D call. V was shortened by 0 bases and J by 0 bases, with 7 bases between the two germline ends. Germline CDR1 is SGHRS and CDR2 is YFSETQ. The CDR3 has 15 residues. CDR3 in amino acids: CASSLEGNSNQPQHF. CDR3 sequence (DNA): TGCGCCAGCAGCTTGGAGGGTAATAGCAATCAGCCCCAGCATTTT.

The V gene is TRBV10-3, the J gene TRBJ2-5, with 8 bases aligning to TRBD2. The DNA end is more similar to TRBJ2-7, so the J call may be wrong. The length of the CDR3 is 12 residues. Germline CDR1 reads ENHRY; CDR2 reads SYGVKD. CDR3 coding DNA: TGTGCCATCAGCGGGGGGGCCTACGAGCAGTACTTC. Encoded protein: CAISGGAYEQYF.

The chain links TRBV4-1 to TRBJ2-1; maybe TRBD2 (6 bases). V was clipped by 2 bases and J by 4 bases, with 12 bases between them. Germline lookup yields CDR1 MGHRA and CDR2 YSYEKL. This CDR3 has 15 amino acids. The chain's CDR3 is CASSQLGTVYNEQFF. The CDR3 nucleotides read TGCGCCAGCAGCCAATTAGGGACTGTTTACAATGAGCAGTTCTTC.

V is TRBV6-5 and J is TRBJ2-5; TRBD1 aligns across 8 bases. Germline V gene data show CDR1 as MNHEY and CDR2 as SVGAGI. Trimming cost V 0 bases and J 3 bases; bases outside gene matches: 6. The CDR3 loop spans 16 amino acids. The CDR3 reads CASSYSIGTGEETQYF. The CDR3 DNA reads TGTGCCAGCAGTTACTCGATTGGGACAGGTGAAGAGACCCAGTACTTC.

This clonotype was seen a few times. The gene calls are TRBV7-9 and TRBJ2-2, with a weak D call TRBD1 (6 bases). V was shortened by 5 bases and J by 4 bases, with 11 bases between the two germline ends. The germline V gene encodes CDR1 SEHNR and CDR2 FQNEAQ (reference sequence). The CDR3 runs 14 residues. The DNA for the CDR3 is TGTGCCAGCAGCCAGGACAGTTTCACCGGGGAGCTGTTTTTT. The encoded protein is CASSQDSFTGELFF.

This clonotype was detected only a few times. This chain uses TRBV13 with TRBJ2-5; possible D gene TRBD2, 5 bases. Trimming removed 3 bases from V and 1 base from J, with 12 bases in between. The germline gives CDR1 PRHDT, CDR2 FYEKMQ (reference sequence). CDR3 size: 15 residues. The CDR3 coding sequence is TGTGCCAGCAGCTTGAGGGCAGCCGCCCAAGAGACCCAGTACTTC. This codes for CASSLRAAAQETQYF.